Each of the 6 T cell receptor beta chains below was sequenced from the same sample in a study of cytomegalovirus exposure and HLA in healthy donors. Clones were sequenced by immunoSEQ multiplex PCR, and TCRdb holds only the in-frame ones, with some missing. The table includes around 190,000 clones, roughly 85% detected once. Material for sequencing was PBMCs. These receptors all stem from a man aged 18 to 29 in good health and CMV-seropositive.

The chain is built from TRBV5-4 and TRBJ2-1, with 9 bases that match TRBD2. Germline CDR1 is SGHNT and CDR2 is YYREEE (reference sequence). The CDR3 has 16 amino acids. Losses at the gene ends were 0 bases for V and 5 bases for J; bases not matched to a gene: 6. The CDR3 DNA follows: TGTGCCAGCAGCTTGGTAGCGGGAGACAGAGACAATGAGCAGTTCTTC. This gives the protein CASSLVAGDRDNEQFF.

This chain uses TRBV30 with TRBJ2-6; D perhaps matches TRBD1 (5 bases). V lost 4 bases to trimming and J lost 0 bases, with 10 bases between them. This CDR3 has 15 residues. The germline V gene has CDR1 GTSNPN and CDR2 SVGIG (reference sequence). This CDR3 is CAWNQDSSGANVLTF. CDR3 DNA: TGTGCCTGGAACCAAGACAGCTCTGGGGCCAACGTCCTGACTTTC.

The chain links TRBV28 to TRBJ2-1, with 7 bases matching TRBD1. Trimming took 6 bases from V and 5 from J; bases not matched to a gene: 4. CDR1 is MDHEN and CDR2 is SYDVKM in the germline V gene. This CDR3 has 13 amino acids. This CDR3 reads CASSPGQDNEQFF. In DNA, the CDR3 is TGTGCCAGCAGCCCAGGACAGGACAATGAGCAGTTCTTC.

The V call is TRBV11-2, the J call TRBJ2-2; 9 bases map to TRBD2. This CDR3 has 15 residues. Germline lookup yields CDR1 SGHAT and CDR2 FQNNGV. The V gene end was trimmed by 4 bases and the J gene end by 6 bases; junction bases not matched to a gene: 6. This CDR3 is CASSSTSGWSGELFF. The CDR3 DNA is TGTGCCAGCAGCTCGACTAGCGGCTGGTCCGGGGAGCTGTTTTTT.

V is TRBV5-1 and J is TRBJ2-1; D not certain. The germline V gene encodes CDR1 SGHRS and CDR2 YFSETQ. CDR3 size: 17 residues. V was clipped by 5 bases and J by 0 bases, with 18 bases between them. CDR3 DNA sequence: TGCGCCAGCAGATATTCAGGCTGGCTGAGCTCCTACAATGAGCAGTTCTTC. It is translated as CASRYSGWLSSYNEQFF. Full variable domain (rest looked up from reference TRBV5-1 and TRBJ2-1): KAGVTQTPRYLIKTRGQQVTLSCSPISGHRSVSWYQQTPGQGLQFLFEYFSETQRNKGNFPGRFSGRQFSNSRSEMNVSTLELGDSALYLCASRYSGWLSSYNEQFFGPGTRLTVL.

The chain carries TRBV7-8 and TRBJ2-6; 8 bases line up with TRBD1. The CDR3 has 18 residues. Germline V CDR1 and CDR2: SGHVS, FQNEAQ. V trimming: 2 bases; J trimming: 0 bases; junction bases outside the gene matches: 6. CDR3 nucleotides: TGTGCCAGCAGCTTACCGACGGACAGGGACTCTGGGGCCAACGTCCTGACTTTC. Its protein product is CASSLPTDRDSGANVLTF.